These T cell receptor beta chains were read from a single sample in a study of T cell responses to AZD1222 COVID-19 vaccine. Produced via immunoSEQ multiplex PCR; TCRdb's table is partial and in-frame only. The repertoire holds about 180,000 clones, just over 90% seen once, with roughly 1.6% in the top ten. Sequencing used peripheral blood, obtained on day 0 of AZD1222 vaccination. Receptors were obtained from an adult in good health. The CDR3 runs from the conserved cysteine through the conserved F or W. The D gene is left open where the match is weak. Size is omitted from some rows. Given values are once, few, many or a class for expanded clones.

v_gene,j_gene,d_gene,abundance,CDR3aa,CDR3nt
TRBV7-9,TRBJ1-1,TRBD1,NA,CASSSQGGTEAFF,TGTGCCAGCAGTTCACAGGGGGGGACTGAAGCTTTCTTT
TRBV6-5,TRBJ1-3,NA,NA,CASSYSYGSGNTIYF,TGTGCCAGCAGTTACTCGTATGGCTCTGGAAACACCATATATTTT
TRBV6-5,TRBJ2-2,NA,NA,CASSYSLPGPGELFF,TGTGCCAGCAGTTACTCATTGCCTGGGCCCGGGGAGCTGTTTTTT
TRBV3-1/TRBV3-2,TRBJ1-3,NA,once,CASSQGSSGNTIYF,TGTGCCAGCAGCCAGGGAAGCTCTGGAAACACCATATATTTT
TRBV5-6,TRBJ2-7,NA,NA,CASSDEYSGAYEQYF,TGTGCCAGCAGTGATGAGTATTCAGGGGCTTACGAGCAGTACTTC
TRBV5-1,TRBJ1-2,NA,NA,CASSTSPDSVGYTF,TGCGCCAGCAGCACCTCGCCGGATAGCGTTGGCTACACCTTC
TRBV18,TRBJ2-7,TRBD2,NA,CASSPPGGASYEQYF,TGTGCCAGCTCACCCCCCGGGGGGGCTTCCTACGAGCAGTACTTC
TRBV19,TRBJ2-7,NA,NA,CASSGLYEQYF,TGTGCCAGTAGTGGCCTCTACGAGCAGTACTTC
TRBV4-2,TRBJ2-6,NA,NA,CASSQDSSSAGANVLTF,TGTGCCAGCAGCCAAGATTCTAGCTCGGCTGGGGCCAACGTCCTGACTTTC
TRBV5-6,TRBJ2-7,NA,NA,CASSLGIYEQYF,TGTGCCAGCAGCTTGGGCATCTACGAGCAGTACTTC
TRBV5-6,TRBJ1-5,TRBD1,NA,CASSLGGPLSGGDNQPQHF,TGTGCCAGCAGCTTGGGGGGACCATTATCAGGGGGCGACAATCAGCCCCAGCATTTT
TRBV7-2,TRBJ2-5,NA,NA,CASSFAGETQYF,TGTGCCAGCAGCTTTGCCGGGGAGACCCAGTACTTC
TRBV18,TRBJ2-5,TRBD1,NA,CASSPSGVATGGQETQYF,TGTGCCAGCTCACCTTCCGGAGTCGCGACAGGGGGTCAAGAGACCCAGTACTTC
TRBV30,TRBJ1-6,NA,NA,CAWMLQHNSPLHF,TGTGCCTGGATGTTGCAGCACAATTCACCCCTCCACTTT
TRBV5-6,TRBJ1-6,TRBD1,NA,CASSFRDRVYSPLHF,TGTGCCAGCAGCTTCCGGGACAGGGTGTATTCACCCCTCCACTTT
TRBV4-1,TRBJ1-5,NA,NA,CASSQASEALDQPQHF,TGCGCCAGCAGCCAAGCGTCGGAGGCACTCGATCAGCCCCAGCATTTT
TRBV11-2,TRBJ1-6,NA,NA,CASSLASGLHSPLHF,TGTGCCAGCAGCTTAGCCTCCGGTTTGCATTCACCCCTCCACTTT
TRBV5-4,TRBJ1-2,NA,NA,CASSRREGPYGYTF,TGTGCCAGCAGCCGCCGTGAGGGGCCCTATGGCTACACCTTC
TRBV11-2,TRBJ2-7,NA,NA,CASSLVGKQYF,TGTGCCAGCAGCTTAGTGGGGAAGCAGTACTTC
TRBV7-2,TRBJ2-7,TRBD1,NA,CASSPQDRPTTYEQYF,TGTGCCAGCAGCCCCCAGGACAGGCCGACTACCTACGAGCAGTACTTC
TRBV10-2,TRBJ1-5,NA,NA,CASSEEYQPQHF,TGCGCCAGCAGTGAGGAGTATCAGCCCCAGCATTTT
TRBV11-2,TRBJ1-2,NA,once,CASSLDRDIGYGYTF,TGTGCCAGCAGCTTAGATCGGGACATCGGCTATGGCTACACCTTC
TRBV5-1,TRBJ1-1,NA,NA,CASSLATGKNTEAFF,TGCGCCAGCAGCTTGGCCACCGGGAAGAACACTGAAGCTTTCTTT
TRBV6-2/TRBV6-3,TRBJ1-4,NA,NA,CASSSGYLNEKLFF,TGTGCCAGCAGTTCCGGGTACCTTAATGAAAAACTGTTTTTT
TRBV10-3,TRBJ1-2,NA,NA,CAISVSPRADYGYTF,TGTGCCATCAGTGTAAGCCCGAGAGCGGACTATGGCTACACCTTC
TRBV11-3,TRBJ1-6,NA,NA,CASSLDPRVNSPLHF,TGTGCCAGCAGCTTAGATCCCAGGGTTAATTCACCCCTCCACTTT
TRBV7-9,TRBJ1-5,TRBD1,NA,CASSPGGGQGPQHF,TGTGCCAGCAGCCCAGGGGGGGGCCAGGGGCCCCAGCATTTT
TRBV7-2,TRBJ2-7,NA,NA,CASSLAAAPSYEQYF,TGTGCCAGCAGCTTAGCAGCGGCCCCTTCCTACGAGCAGTACTTC
TRBV19,TRBJ2-5,NA,NA,CATGDRVGETQYF,TGTGCCACCGGGGATCGGGTAGGGGAGACCCAGTACTTC
TRBV3-1/TRBV3-2,TRBJ1-1,TRBD1,NA,CASSQLIPAGGLSTEAFF,TGTGCCAGCAGCCAATTGATTCCGGCAGGGGGCTTGAGCACTGAAGCTTTCTTT
TRBV11-2,TRBJ2-3,NA,NA,CASSSGLASTDTQYF,TGTGCCAGCAGCTCGGGACTCGCCAGCACAGATACGCAGTATTTT
TRBV5-1,TRBJ1-1,TRBD1,NA,CASSLSGTGITEAFF,TGCGCCAGCAGCCTATCCGGGACAGGGATAACTGAAGCTTTCTTT
TRBV29-1,TRBJ2-5,NA,NA,CSVEGDGALETQYF,TGCAGCGTTGAAGGTGATGGAGCCCTCGAGACCCAGTACTTC
TRBV21-1,TRBJ1-5,NA,NA,CASSNGWRVPFLGNQPQHF,TGTGCCAGCAGCAATGGATGGAGAGTACCCTTCTTAGGCAATCAGCCCCAGCATTTT
TRBV29-1,TRBJ2-3,NA,NA,CSVVDPSDTQYF,TGCAGCGTTGTGGACCCCAGTGATACGCAGTATTTT
TRBV2,TRBJ2-1,NA,NA,CASSEHGNNEQFF,TGTGCCAGCAGTGAACACGGGAACAATGAGCAGTTCTTC
TRBV5-4,TRBJ1-4,NA,NA,CASSLNRVGEKLFF,TGTGCCAGCAGCTTAAACAGGGTCGGCGAAAAACTGTTTTTT
TRBV9,TRBJ2-1,TRBD2,NA,CASSVETSGNNEQFF,TGTGCCAGCAGCGTAGAGACTAGCGGTAACAATGAGCAGTTCTTC
TRBV28,TRBJ1-1,NA,NA,CASSSVGTGRAFF,TGTGCCAGCAGTTCAGTGGGAACAGGAAGGGCTTTCTTT
TRBV6-5,TRBJ1-5,TRBD1,NA,CASSSYRGSNQPQHF,TGTGCCAGCAGTTCCTACAGGGGGAGCAATCAGCCCCAGCATTTT
TRBV7-8,TRBJ1-1,NA,NA,CASSLGMNTEAFF,TGTGCCAGCAGCTTGGGGATGAACACTGAAGCTTTCTTT
TRBV2,TRBJ2-7,NA,NA,CASSEARTPHEQYF,TGTGCCAGCAGTGAAGCGCGGACCCCCCACGAGCAGTACTTC
TRBV7-2,TRBJ2-1,NA,NA,CASSLLRERINEQFF,TGTGCCAGCAGCTTACTCCGGGAAAGGATCAATGAGCAGTTCTTC
TRBV11-1,TRBJ1-2,TRBD1,NA,CASSYRDSYGYTF,TGTGCCAGCAGCTACCGGGACAGCTATGGCTACACCTTC